Given below is one T cell receptor (beta chain) in context. Trimming took 4 bases from V and 2 from J, leaving 12 bases between them. The CDR3 is made up of 14 amino acids. Germline CDR1 is SGHTS and CDR2 is YDEGEE. This sample was included in a study of CD8 T cells in Susac syndrome. Random hexamers primed reverse transcription of about 0.5 to 1 ug RNA. Across 54 Vbeta and 13 Jbeta, immunoSEQ multiplex PCR amplified TCR beta CDR3. TCRdb reanalysed the immunoSEQ multiplex PCR reads using MiXCR and keeps one entry per CDR3 protein. The sample comprises about 200,000 distinct CDR3 sequences, about 94% of which are singletons, and about 0.13% rests with the top ten. Sequencing of TCR beta, carried out with a high-throughput approach, was applied to CD8+ and CD4+ T cells from the blood. The CD8+ and CD4+ T cells were negatively isolated, with the TEMRA cells enriched by FACS.

The receptor was isolated from a human donor with multiple sclerosis. V is TRBV5-8 and J is TRBJ2-5; TRBD1 might be the D (5 bases). The sequencing sample was made of CD8+ T cells from PBMCs. The DNA for the CDR3 is TGTGCCAGCAGCCAGCGACAGCAACAAGAGACCCAGTACTTC. Amino acid sequence: CASSQRQQQETQYF.